These 14 T cell receptor beta chains originate from one sample sequenced in a study of spatial heterogeneity in lung cancer. The time point was: sample taken at primary tumor resection. Sequencing covered unsorted whole RNA taken from tumor, nontumor lung or frozen PBMC. Via MiXCR, TCRdb re-called the 5' RACE reads, giving one row per CDR3 protein. Here the sample spans more than 30,000 distinct CDR3 sequences, 4% to 6% being singletons. The sample consisted of PBMCs, taken at surgery. The origin of the receptors is a female donor with early-stage non-small cell lung cancer.

This clonotype has a handful of counts. V and J are TRBV27 and TRBJ1-2, with a weak D call TRBD1 (5 bases). Trimming pared 7 bases from V and 8 bases from J, leaving 17 bases between. The CDR3 consists of 13 residues. From germline, CDR1 is MNHEY and CDR2 SMNVEV (reference sequence). For the CDR3, the DNA is TGTGCCAGCACCCCACGAGGGGCGGGAGGCTACACCTTC. Translating gives CASTPRGAGGYTF.

This clonotype was seen a few times. CDR3 residues: CASSPRTGLNYGYTF. CDR3 sequence (DNA): TGTGCCAGCAGCCCCCGGACAGGGCTTAACTATGGCTACACCTTC. This sequence joins TRBV4-2 and TRBJ1-2; 8 nucleotides align to TRBD1. With 4 bases clipped from V and 1 base from J, the junction kept 5 bases outside the gene matches. The CDR3 has 15 amino acids. Germline V gives CDR1 LGHNA, CDR2 YNFKEQ.

This clonotype came up many times. The CDR3 region is CASRTGLDAEAFF. The CDR3 coding sequence is TGCGCCAGCAGAACGGGTCTGGACGCTGAAGCTTTCTTT. The gene calls are TRBV5-1 and TRBJ1-1; D gene uncertain. V lost 5 bases to trimming and J lost 6 bases, with 14 bases between them. This CDR3 region has 13 residues. Germline V gene lookup returns CDR1 SGHRS and CDR2 YFSETQ.

This clonotype was recorded many times. The rearrangement links TRBV9 to TRBJ1-2, with TRBD1 matching 7 bases. Trimming cost V 4 bases and J 3 bases; bases outside gene matches: 15. CDR3 length: 17 residues. CDR1 is SGDLS, CDR2 YYNGEE, per germline. CDR3 bases: TGTGCCAGCAGCCCAACCATTTCCAGGGGGTTCGACTATGGCTACACCTTC. Its protein product is CASSPTISRGFDYGYTF. The full variable domain, rest sourced from reference TRBV9 and TRBJ1-2, is DSGVTQTPKHLITATGQRVTLRCSPRSGDLSVYWYQQSLDQGLQFLIQYYNGEERAKGNILERFSAQQFPDLHSELNLSSLELGDSALYFCASSPTISRGFDYGYTFGSGTRLTVV.

This clonotype appeared many times. The CDR3 sequence is CASSQGSGAPETQYF. For the CDR3, the DNA is TGCGCCAGCAGCCAAGGATCGGGGGCTCCGGAGACCCAGTACTTC. This chain connects TRBV4-3 to TRBJ2-5, with D perhaps being TRBD1 or TRBD2 (6 bases each). Germline CDR1 LGHNA, CDR2 YSLEER. The CDR3 is 15 residues long. V lost 1 base, J lost 5 bases, and 14 bases lay in between.

In this sample, this clonotype turned up many times. The CDR3 coding sequence is TGCGCCAGCAGCCCAGGCAGGGGGCCCTACGAGCAGTACTTC. Translation: CASSPGRGPYEQYF. The chain is built from TRBV4-3 and TRBJ2-7; 8 positions agree with TRBD1. The CDR3 is 14 amino acids. Germline values: CDR1 LGHNA, CDR2 YSLEER. V lost 4 bases, J lost 2 bases, and 4 bases stayed unmatched.

This clonotype was detected ten times or more. The genes are TRBV2 and TRBJ2-7; 7 bases are shared with TRBD2. The junction had 8 bases not matched to a gene; V was cut back by 0 bases and J by 6 bases. The germline V gene encodes CDR1 SNHLY and CDR2 FYNNEI. This CDR3 contains 15 residues. The CDR3 DNA reads TGTGCCAGCAGTGAAGCGAGGCGACTAGCAACCGAGCAGTACTTC. Translated: CASSEARRLATEQYF. The full variable domain, its missing parts supplied by reference TRBV2 and TRBJ2-7, is EPEVTQTPSHQVTQMGQEVILRCVPISNHLYFYWYRQILGQKVEFLVSFYNNEISEKSEIFDDQFSVERPDGSNFTLKIRSTKLEDSAMYFCASSEARRLATEQYFGPGTRLTVT.

This clonotype was recorded at least ten times. This sequence joins TRBV20-1 and TRBJ2-7; D might be TRBD1 (6 bases). In germline, CDR1 is DFQATT, CDR2 SNEGSKA (reference sequence). Trimming stripped 0 bases from V and 1 base from J, with 10 bases between. The CDR3 sequence is 14 residues long. The CDR3 is CSARDIGGSYEQYF. As DNA, the CDR3 is TGCAGTGCTAGAGATATAGGGGGTTCCTACGAGCAGTACTTC.

There are many counts of this clonotype. The V call is TRBV3-1, the J call TRBJ2-3; D is ambiguous. Trimming left V 4 bases short and J 2 bases short, with 4 bases between. The CDR3 covers 12 residues. CDR1 and CDR2 (germline): LGHDT, YNNKEL (reference sequence). The CDR3 DNA reads as TGTGCCAGCAGCCCAGACACAGATACGCAGTATTTT. It is translated as CASSPDTDTQYF.

This clonotype came up many times. The J gene is TRBJ1-6, the V gene TRBV11-2, with D unresolved. The germline V gene has CDR1 SGHAT and CDR2 FQNNGV. Trimming left V 0 bases short and J 11 bases short, with 14 bases between. The CDR3 has 15 residues. Here the CDR3 DNA reads TGTGCCAGCAGCTTAGATACAGCTCCACGAGCACCCCTCCACTTT. Encoded protein: CASSLDTAPRAPLHF.

The CDR3 loop is CASSDVGTGPLPGYYEQYF. CDR3 DNA: TGTGCCAGCAGTGACGTCGGGACAGGGCCGCTCCCAGGATACTACGAGCAGTACTTC. This rearrangement joins TRBV2 to TRBJ2-7, with 9 nucleotides matching TRBD1. From germline, CDR1 is SNHLY and CDR2 FYNNEI. With V trimmed by 3 bases and J by 3 bases, 18 bases remained unmatched. The CDR3 has 19 residues.

Many counts were recorded for this clonotype. V gene TRBV12-3 or TRBV12-4 combines with J gene TRBJ2-5; no firm D call. CDR3 length: 13 residues. V lost 1 base to trimming and J lost 5 bases, with 8 bases between them. The CDR3 loop is CASSLVASETQYF. The CDR3 DNA follows: TGTGCCAGCAGTTTAGTTGCGAGTGAGACCCAGTACTTC.

This clonotype was recorded many times. The chain joins TRBV6-1 to TRBJ1-1; weak D call: TRBD1 (6 bases). Germline V gene data show CDR1 as MNHNS and CDR2 as SASEGT. Trimming stripped 4 bases from V and 4 bases from J, with 10 bases between. The CDR3 spans 13 residues. CDR3 protein: CASSVDRITEAFF. The CDR3 DNA is TGTGCCAGCAGTGTCGACAGGATCACTGAAGCTTTCTTT.

Of note for this clonotype: Just one base apart from a much larger clone, this may be a read error. The chain uses TRBV7-9 and TRBJ1-6, with 8 bases aligning to TRBD1. This CDR3 comprises 13 residues. Germline V lookup: CDR1 SEHNR, CDR2 FQNEAQ (reference sequence). CDR3 sequence: CVSSGQDHSPLHF. The CDR3 nucleotides are TGTGTCAGCTCGGGACAGGACCATTCACCCCTCCACTTT. Variable domain in full (rest from reference TRBV7-9 and TRBJ1-6): DTGVSQNPRHKITKRGQNVTFRCDPISEHNRLYWYRQTLGQGPEFLTYFQNEAQLEKSRLLSDRFSAERPKGSFSTLEIQRTEQGDSAMYLCVSSGQDHSPLHFGNGTRLTVT.